This T cell receptor beta chain was recorded in a study of T cell responses to AZD1222 COVID-19 vaccine. The method was immunoSEQ multiplex PCR; TCRdb's version includes in-frame clones alone and lacks a portion of them. The table lists fewer than 45,000 clones, 83% of them singletons. The sequenced sample was peripheral blood, obtained on day 0 of AZD1222 vaccination. This TCR was recovered from an adult in good health.

Written as DNA, the CDR3 is TGTGCCAGCAGGGGTGGAGGGGGCGCCCAGGGCTACACCTTC. Its translation: CASRGGGGAQGYTF. The chain links TRBV28 to TRBJ1-2; 7 bases align to TRBD1. J gave up 8 bases and V 6 bases, and 12 bases lay outside the gene matches. The CDR3 runs 14 residues. CDR1 is MDHEN and CDR2 is SYDVKM in the germline V gene.